The TCR beta chain described here comes from a study of T cell responses to AZD1222 COVID-19 vaccine. General observations from the study: Variant regions that are unmutated are reportedly the target of nearly half of spike-specific TCRs. The study found Spike-specific TCR breadth and depth rose after two AZD1222 doses. Clonal diversity was possibly underestimated, and the donors were mostly white British, with more females.

The germline V gene has CDR1 GTSNPN and CDR2 SVGIG (reference sequence). V lost 0 bases, J lost 0 bases, and 15 bases lay in between. The CDR3 is 17 amino acids. Turning to this clone: Its antigen is not known.

The data were produced by immunoSEQ multiplex PCR, yet TCRdb's version contains in-frame clones alone and is incomplete. The sample has 150,000 to 200,000 clones; around 86% are singletons. This specimen consisted of peripheral blood, obtained on day 0 of MenACWY control vaccination. The receptor was isolated from an adult in good health. The chain has TRBV30 and TRBJ1-3; possibly TRBD1 for D (5 bases). The CDR3 coding sequence is TGTGCCTGGAGTGTAACTTGGGGGAGGGACTCTGGAAACACCATATATTTT. Its protein product is CAWSVTWGRDSGNTIYF. Together with reference TRBV30 and TRBJ1-3, the CDR3 gives the full variable domain: SQTIHQWPATLVQPVGSPLSLECTVEGTSNPNLYWYRQAAGRGLQLLFYSVGIGQISSEVPQNLSASRPQDRQFILSSKKLLLSDSGFYLCAWSVTWGRDSGNTIYFGEGSWLTVV.